This T cell receptor beta chain was sequenced during a study of T cells in Graves' hyperthyroidism and ophthalmopathy (dated by TCRdb to the late 2010s). For the wider study: Peripheral blood was collected at initial diagnosis, before any treatment. Once sampling was done, hyperthyroidism patients were given methimazole at a starting dose of 30 mg daily, whereas ophthalmopathy patients were given high-dose intravenous methylprednisolone. A discovery cohort of around 100 patients, 43 with Graves' ophthalmopathy and about 60 with stable Graves' hyperthyroidism, was used to find distinguishing TCR V-J signatures. Whether ophthalmopathy could be predicted prospectively was tested in an independent validation cohort made up of about 18 hyperthyroidism patients plus 17 patients who later progressed to ophthalmopathy. The 85 to 100 discovery patients were divided at random into training and test sets in a 7:3 ratio. The paper describes TCR Vbeta CDR3 sequencing of more than 120 peripheral blood samples, made up of 43 ophthalmopathy patients, some 80 hyperthyroidism patients and roughly 17 progressor patients. The study also compared thyroid tissue and blood T-cell repertoires from five or six Graves' hyperthyroidism patients. The investigation overall reported the following: Sample size was not statistically predetermined, and blinding of investigators to group allocation was not performed. Most expanded thyroid clonotypes (frequency above 0.001) were also detected in blood, a finding suggesting that blood repertoires may reflect thyroid immune responses. A model built on a 13 V-J signature distinguished ophthalmopathy from stable hyperthyroidism, reaching approximately 89% sensitivity and 81% to 83% specificity in cross-validation and 80%/75% in testing. During validation, the model predicted progression to ophthalmopathy a median of approximately six months ahead of onset, with just under 71% sensitivity and around 72% specificity.

Reading from cysteine to phenylalanine, the CDR3 counts 14 amino acids. Only the CDR3 part of the read is kept: 42 bases, read in frame from the first base. The junction carries 12 bases between V and J, which are trimmed by 4 bases and 2 bases respectively. The germline V gene (reference sequence) gives CDR1 as MNHEY and CDR2 as SMNVEV. This clonotype was seen ten or more times. The specificity of this receptor is unknown. Nothing much larger sits one base from this clone, and base qualities are not available. Moderately to severely active disease, a Clinical Activity Score of at least 3, a NOSPECS grade of at least 4, and a duration under 3 months were present in ophthalmopathy patients. The study excluded patients with uncontrolled infections, other autoimmune diseases, pregnancy or lactation. Clinical symptoms, serum thyroxine and TRAb, thyroid ultrasound, and orbital computed tomography formed the basis for the diagnoses. Ficoll-Paque density gradient centrifugation was used to isolate PBMCs from approximately 10 ml of fresh peripheral blood. Trizol reagent was used to extract total RNA, and RNA quality was then checked on an Agilent 2100 Bioanalyzer.

Amplification of TCR beta CDR3 regions was carried out from RNA transcripts. The first round of RT-PCR for the TCR CDR3 was performed with the HTBI primer set and the Qiagen OneStep RT-PCR kit. Libraries were constructed in a second round of multiplex PCR, after which size selection and purification were performed. The libraries were sequenced on an Illumina HiSeq2000 using paired-end 100 bp reads. Processing in the source paper ran as follows. SOAPnuke was used to process the raw data, removing reads that contained adapters or uncalled bases, had a mean Phred below 15, or lacked an exact match to the constant primer or identifier. COPE v1.2.5 was used to merge the high-quality paired reads, and each unique nucleotide sequence was defined as a clonotype. MiTCR v1.1 was used to align clonotypes to the IMGT TRBV, TRBD and TRBJ reference segments. The analysis was restricted to V-J combinations with a frequency above 0.0001, which together covered just over 98% of the repertoires. A TCS score was defined as the ratio of F50 (clonal expansion) to E x V (chaos), with BLOSUM62-based TCRdist applied between CDR3 peptides within each V-J. Welch's t-statistics and random forest reduced around 550 V-J features to 10 to 15, which were used in a naive Bayes classifier (R e1071). TCRdb's own reprocessing of the public reads used fastp at Q25 and MiXCR and kept productive beta chains. CDR3 protein duplicates are merged, each entry listing the most common genes and DNA. The V and J calls come from TCRdb's annotation, not from the publication. For this sample there are a few hundred thousand distinct CDR3 sequences; roughly 16% appear just once. The top ten clones comprise roughly 29% of the sample.

The sample taken for sequencing was blood. The sequence was obtained from a woman under 40 with Graves' ophthalmopathy. The chain is encoded by TRBV27 joined to TRBJ2-7; the D gene could be either TRBD1 or TRBD2, each agreeing at 5 bases. The bases read TGTGCCAGCAGTTCGAACATGGGACCCTACGAGCAGTACTTC. The translation is CASSSNMGPYEQYF.